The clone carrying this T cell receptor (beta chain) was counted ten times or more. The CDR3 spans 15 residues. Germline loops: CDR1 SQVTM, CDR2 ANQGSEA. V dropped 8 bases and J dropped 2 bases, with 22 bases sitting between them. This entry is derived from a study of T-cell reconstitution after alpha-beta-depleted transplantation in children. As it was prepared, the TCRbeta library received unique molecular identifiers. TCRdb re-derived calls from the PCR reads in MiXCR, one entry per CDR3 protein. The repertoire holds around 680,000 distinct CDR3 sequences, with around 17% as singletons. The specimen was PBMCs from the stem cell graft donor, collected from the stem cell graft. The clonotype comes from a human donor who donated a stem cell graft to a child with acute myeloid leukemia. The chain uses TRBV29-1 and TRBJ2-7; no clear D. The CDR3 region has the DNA TGCAGCTCAGGACGGATGAATTTAGAGACCTACGAGCAGTACGTC. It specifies CSSGRMNLETYEQYV.